The clone carrying this TCR beta chain came up a few times. Its antigen is not known. Germline V lookup: CDR1 DFQATT, CDR2 SNEGSKA (reference sequence). Trimming removed 4 bases from V and 5 bases from J, with 17 bases in between. The CDR3 extends over 14 amino acids. Synthesis of TCR cDNA relied on 5'RACE template switching, which attached a universal primer site and UMIs. TCRdb analysed the 5' RACE reads with MiXCR anew, one entry per CDR3 protein. The sample has 620,000 or so distinct CDR3 sequences; roughly a sixth are singletons. This sample stems from a study of T cells after yellow fever vaccination. Study-level points and caveats: The booster saw the reappearance of most primary-vaccination clones (around 96% CD4, 88% CD8). Peak timing came faster in the weaker secondary response, day 5 versus 15. It was a small share of clonotypes that appeared in both CD4 and CD8 compartments.

The source was PBMCs, collected about 5 days after the first yellow fever vaccination. The sequence derives from a young man who received the YFV17D yellow fever vaccine. J is TRBJ1-1 and V is TRBV20-1; a weak D match, TRBD1 (6 bases). This CDR3 is CSAKPGHRRTEAFF. The CDR3 nucleotides are TGCAGTGCTAAGCCGGGACATCGAAGGACTGAAGCTTTCTTT.